This TCR beta chain was recovered during a study of blood T cell repertoires in COVID-19. Study at large: COVID-19 samples from acute and convalescent phases originated in the United States, Italy and Spain. T cells, B-cell-depleted T cells, or PBMCs provided the cDNA or gDNA that served as material.

Original data processing: Estimated nucleated cell counts came from reference gene primer amplification. Clones were sequenced by immunoSEQ multiplex PCR, and TCRdb holds only the in-frame ones, with some missing. Clone size and the V and J calls come from that table; the DNA yielded D and trimming. The repertoire holds about 29,000 clones, roughly 82% seen once, with about 1.7% in the top ten. Sequences were obtained from peripheral blood. This TCR came from a man older than 75 with active or convalescent COVID-19.

CDR3 amino acids: CASSQRLAVNEQFF. The CDR3 nucleotides are TGTGCCAGCAGCCAAAGACTAGCGGTCAATGAGCAGTTCTTC. V usage is TRBV4-2 and J usage is TRBJ2-1, with 9 nucleotides matching TRBD2. The J segment lost 6 bases and the V segment lost 2 bases, leaving 2 bases of the junction unmatched. The length of the CDR3 is 14 residues. Germline CDR1 and CDR2: LGHNA and YNFKEQ.